The 15 T cell receptor beta chains presented below share a single source sample, sequenced in a study of shared clonotypes between healthy human individuals. The method was immunoSEQ multiplex PCR; TCRdb's version includes in-frame clones alone and lacks a portion of them. The table shows fewer than 3 million clones, with approximately 90% occurring only once. The sequencing input was naive CD4+ T cells from PBMCs. The subset here: CD45RA+ positively selected. The receptors were sampled from a man in his late teens or twenties in good health. Some clones in this sample may be carry-over from other donors' samples.

The V call is TRBV7-9, the J call TRBJ1-1; D might be TRBD1 (5 bases). Germline assignment: CDR1 SEHNR and CDR2 FQNEAQ (reference sequence). Trimming cost V 2 bases and J 7 bases, with 11 bases left between them. The CDR3 has 13 residues. CDR3 in amino acids: CASSLTTTVEAFF. The CDR3, as DNA: TGTGCCAGCAGCTTAACTACGACAGTTGAAGCTTTCTTT.

Turning to this clone: Other DNA sequences within the sample encode an identical CDR3. The chain recombines TRBV4-1 with TRBJ2-7; 7 nucleotides line up with TRBD2. Losses at the gene ends were 0 bases for V and 6 bases for J; bases not matched to a gene: 5. The CDR3 is 14 amino acids. Germline assignment: CDR1 MGHRA and CDR2 YSYEKL. DNA for the CDR3: TGCGCCAGCAGCCAAGATGGAACGGGGGGCGAGCAGTACTTC. Amino acid sequence: CASSQDGTGGEQYF.

As for this clone: The sample contains more than one DNA sequence encoding this CDR3. This sequence joins TRBV18 and TRBJ2-5; D not resolved. Trimming shortened V by 3 bases and J by 1 base, and 9 bases separated the two germline ends. There are 14 residues in the CDR3. The germline V gene has CDR1 KGHSH and CDR2 LQKENI. The DNA for the CDR3 is TGTGCCAGCTCACCCCTCGACGTCCAAGAGACCCAGTACTTC. Encoded protein: CASSPLDVQETQYF.

V gene TRBV7-2 combines with J gene TRBJ2-1; 12 bases agree with TRBD2. V was pared by 5 bases and J by 8 bases, with 10 bases of the junction left unmatched. Germline V gene lookup returns CDR1 SGHTA and CDR2 FQGNSA. The CDR3 runs 16 residues. The CDR3 coding sequence is TGTGCCAGCAGCGTGCGACTAGCGGGGGTTGGCGATGAGCAGTTCTTC. It codes for CASSVRLAGVGDEQFF.

V gene TRBV9 combines with J gene TRBJ2-1; D possibly corresponds to TRBD2 (6 bases). The germline V and J ends were trimmed by 0 bases and 0 bases, with 13 bases remaining between them. The CDR3 is 17 residues long. Germline loops: CDR1 SGDLS, CDR2 YYNGEE. This CDR3 reads CASSVVVGRDSYNEQFF. The CDR3 DNA reads as TGTGCCAGCAGCGTAGTGGTCGGGAGAGACTCCTACAATGAGCAGTTCTTC.

This chain connects TRBV6-1 to TRBJ2-2, with TRBD1 identical over 7 bases. After removal of 4 bases from V and 7 bases from J, the junction contained 12 bases not matched to a gene. This CDR3 is 16 amino acids long. Germline CDR1 and CDR2: MNHNS and SASEGT. The CDR3 sequence: CASSAYKTGYDGELFF. Written as DNA, the CDR3 is TGTGCCAGCAGTGCGTACAAGACAGGGTATGACGGGGAGCTGTTTTTT.

The chain has TRBV28 and TRBJ2-7; either TRBD1 or TRBD2 may supply D (7 bases each). The CDR3 sequence is 13 residues long. Germline CDR1 MDHEN, CDR2 SYDVKM. V dropped 8 bases and J dropped 5 bases, with 16 bases sitting between them. This CDR3 reads CASEGGGQDEQYF. In DNA form, the CDR3 reads TGTGCCAGCGAGGGAGGGGGCCAGGACGAGCAGTACTTC.

This chain joins TRBV29-1 and TRBJ2-7; D is unresolved. Germline values: CDR1 SQVTM, CDR2 ANQGSEA. The CDR3 runs to 10 residues. Trimming took 4 bases from V and 5 from J, leaving 6 bases between them. CDR3 loop: CSVAINEQYF. The CDR3 coding sequence is TGCAGCGTTGCCATCAACGAGCAGTACTTC.

Notes on this clone: Other DNA sequences in this specimen translate into the identical CDR3. This chain joins TRBV5-4 and TRBJ2-2; TRBD1 matches 8 bases. V shed 4 bases, J shed 2 bases, and the junction held 4 bases outside the gene matches. This CDR3 is built from 15 residues. The germline gives CDR1 SGHNT, CDR2 YYREEE (reference sequence). CDR3 sequence: CASSTGQGNTGELFF. CDR3 nucleotides: TGTGCCAGCAGCACCGGACAGGGTAACACCGGGGAGCTGTTTTTT.

In its sample, this clone was seen once. The chain links TRBV9 to TRBJ1-2; the D is unclear. Germline lookup yields CDR1 SGDLS and CDR2 YYNGEE. V was shortened by 4 bases and J by 4 bases, with 14 bases between the two germline ends. The CDR3 sequence is 14 residues long. The CDR3 DNA reads as TGTGCCAGCAGCTCCTTTTTAGGCGGCTATGGCTACACCTTC. Translation gives CASSSFLGGYGYTF.

The chain couples TRBV2 to TRBJ1-3; possibly TRBD1 for D (6 bases). Trimming removed 2 bases at V and 0 bases at J, with 14 bases between. Germline values: CDR1 SNHLY, CDR2 FYNNEI. This CDR3 spans 17 amino acids. Written as DNA, the CDR3 is TGTGCCAGCAGTGAAACAGGGCCCACTCGCTCTGGAAACACCATATATTTT. Translated: CASSETGPTRSGNTIYF.

The chain joins TRBV9 to TRBJ2-5; either TRBD1 or TRBD2 may fit D (6 bases each). CDR3 length: 18 amino acids. Germline CDR1 SGDLS, CDR2 YYNGEE. V was trimmed by 3 bases and J by 4 bases, leaving 25 bases between them. DNA of the CDR3: TGTGCCAGCAGCGACCACTGGGGGGCGATTAATGGACTAGAGACCCAGTACTTC. Translating gives CASSDHWGAINGLETQYF.

The table lists this clone with a count of one. The chain carries TRBV15 and TRBJ2-2; D is tentatively TRBD1 or TRBD2 (6 bases each). The CDR3 has 13 amino acids. The germline CDR1 and CDR2 sequences are LNHNV and YYDKDF (reference sequence). Trimming shortened V by 8 bases and J by 2 bases, and 9 bases separated the two germline ends. The CDR3 DNA sequence: TGTGCCACCGGGGGGCGAAACACCGGGGAGCTGTTTTTT. Amino acid sequence: CATGGRNTGELFF.

The chain employs TRBV7-3 and TRBJ2-6, with unresolved D. The V and J ends lost 5 bases and 0 bases respectively, with 8 bases between them. CDR3 size: 15 residues. CDR1 SGHTA and CDR2 FQGTGA come from the germline V gene. CDR3 amino acids: CASSPLNSGANVLTF. The DNA for the CDR3 is TGTGCCAGCAGCCCCCTGAACTCTGGGGCCAACGTCCTGACTTTC.

The table lists this clone with a count of one. This CDR3 is also generated by other DNA sequences in the sample. J is TRBJ1-1 and V is TRBV19; D is unclear. The CDR3 has 13 amino acids. Trimming took off 0 bases at V and 1 base at J, with 3 bases between the two ends. Germline V gene sequence: CDR1 LNHDA, CDR2 SQIVND (reference sequence). The CDR3 DNA is TGTGCCAGTAGTATAGACACGAACACTGAAGCTTTCTTT. Its translation: CASSIDTNTEAFF. Full variable domain (rest looked up from reference TRBV19 and TRBJ1-1): DGGITQSPKYLFRKEGQNVTLSCEQNLNHDAMYWYRQDPGQGLRLIYYSQIVNDFQKGDIAEGYSVSREKKESFPLTVTSAQKNPTAFYLCASSIDTNTEAFFGQGTRLTVV.